Listed here are 30 T cell receptor beta chains from one sample, sequenced in a study of low-dose radiotherapy and immunotherapy resistance in tumors. Both TCRalpha and TCRbeta chains were reverse transcribed with V-gene-specific primers. It was with a constant-region primer and a V-primer adapter that TCRs were amplified over approximately 20 PCR cycles. Each CDR3 protein gets one entry after TCRdb re-called the reads with MiXCR. The sample lists approximately 42,000 distinct CDR3 sequences, less than 30% seen once, with over 9% in the top ten. Time point reported: after trial treatment. Treatment: LDRT plus nivolumab, ipilimumab, low-dose cyclophosphamide and aspirin (RACIN trial). The source material was PBMCs, sampled after low-dose radiotherapy plus immunotherapy. The receptors here all came from a male donor with prostate cancer.

The CDR3 DNA reads TGTGCCAGCAGTACTGCCCTGGGGAACACTGAAGCTTTCTTT. Its translation: CASSTALGNTEAFF. V is TRBV28 and J is TRBJ1-1; D gene ambiguous. The V gene lost 5 bases and the J gene lost 1 base, with 11 bases spanning the gap. Per the germline V gene, CDR1 is MDHEN and CDR2 is SYDVKM. The CDR3 is made up of 14 amino acids.

The table lists this clonotype with many counts. The V call is TRBV20-1, the J call TRBJ1-1; maybe TRBD1 (6 bases). V was trimmed by 6 bases and J by 4 bases, leaving 21 bases between them. Germline V gives CDR1 DFQATT, CDR2 SNEGSKA (reference sequence). The CDR3 is made up of 15 amino acids. The CDR3 is CSAIGGGAQSTEAFF. DNA of the CDR3: TGCAGTGCCATAGGGGGGGGGGCGCAGAGCACTGAAGCTTTCTTT.

This clonotype is a singleton in its sample. This likely reflects a read error, since a far larger clone is one base away. This rearrangement joins TRBV3-1 to TRBJ2-1; D is possibly TRBD2 (5 bases). This CDR3 is 13 amino acids long. V was shortened by 4 bases and J by 10 bases, with 14 bases between the two germline ends. CDR1 and CDR2 from the germline V gene are LGHDT and YNNKEL (reference sequence). Here the CDR3 reads CASSRSEGYEQFF. The CDR3 DNA reads as TGTGCCAGCAGCCGTAGTGAGGGCTACGAGCAGTTCTTC.

In its sample, this clonotype was seen many times. This CDR3 reads CASSQHPAPNTEAFF. The DNA of the CDR3 is TGTGCCAGCAGCCAACACCCCGCACCGAACACTGAAGCTTTCTTT. This rearrangement joins TRBV3-1 to TRBJ1-1; D is unclear. The germline gives CDR1 LGHDT, CDR2 YNNKEL (reference sequence). The CDR3 is 15 residues long. Trimming took 2 bases from V and 1 from J, leaving 11 bases between them.

This clonotype was observed many times. The V call is TRBV29-1, the J call TRBJ1-2; a weak D match, TRBD1 (5 bases). The germline CDR1 and CDR2 sequences are SQVTM and ANQGSEA. Trimming cost V 6 bases and J 0 bases, with 11 bases left between them. This CDR3 is built from 13 residues. This chain's CDR3 is CSVDTGANYGYTF. The CDR3 DNA reads as TGCAGCGTGGACACAGGAGCTAACTATGGCTACACCTTC. The complete variable domain, with remaining parts taken from reference TRBV29-1 and TRBJ1-2, reads SAVISQKPSRDICQRGTSLTIQCQVDSQVTMMFWYRQQPGQSLTLIATANQGSEATYESGFVIDKFPISRPNLTFSTLTVSNMSPEDSSIYLCSVDTGANYGYTFGSGTRLTVV.

With respect to this clonotype: This likely reflects a read error, since a far larger clone is one base away. The chain is built from TRBV4-2 and TRBJ2-7; 11 bases agree with TRBD2. The CDR3 sequence is 15 residues long. V shed 5 bases and J 5 bases; nucleotides not matched to a gene: 8. Germline CDR1 and CDR2: LGHNA and YNFKEQ. Here the CDR3 DNA reads TGTGCCAGCAGCGTTAGCGGGAGGGCCCAGGACGAGCAGTACTTC. Translated: CASSVSGRAQDEQYF.

This clonotype occurred many times. The chain is built from TRBV18 and TRBJ1-2; D perhaps matches TRBD1 (5 bases). Trimming took off 3 bases at V and 4 bases at J, with 9 bases between the two ends. The CDR3 spans 13 residues. Germline CDR1 is KGHSH and CDR2 is LQKENI. The chain's CDR3 is CASSPQGGYGYTF. The DNA of the CDR3 is TGTGCCAGCTCACCCCAGGGAGGCTATGGCTACACCTTC.

This rearrangement joins TRBV5-1 to TRBJ2-7; the match to TRBD2 covers 11 bases. The CDR3 extends over 20 amino acids. V shed 4 bases and J 0 bases; nucleotides not matched to a gene: 18. Germline loops: CDR1 SGHRS, CDR2 YFSETQ. The CDR3 sequence is CASSAFSPGTSGTSSYEQYF. The DNA for the CDR3 is TGCGCCAGCAGCGCCTTTAGTCCCGGGACTAGCGGTACTTCCTCCTACGAGCAGTACTTC.

This clonotype was counted at least ten times. The chain recombines TRBV6-2 or TRBV6-3 with TRBJ1-5, with a weak D call TRBD1 (5 bases). Germline loops: CDR1 MNHEY, CDR2 SVGEGT. The CDR3 loop spans 14 amino acids. With 0 bases removed from V and 7 bases from J, the gap between germline ends came to 10 bases. The DNA for the CDR3 is TGTGCCAGCAGTTACTCGGGGGACTGGCAGCCCCAGCATTTT. It specifies CASSYSGDWQPQHF.

This clonotype was recorded at least ten times. The chain links TRBV18 to TRBJ2-2; 10 nucleotides match TRBD2. There are 17 residues in the CDR3. The V gene's germline CDR1 is KGHSH and CDR2 LQKENI. V lost 0 bases and J lost 6; bases outside the gene matches: 7. CDR3 nucleotide sequence: TGTGCCAGCTCACCACCGTCAGTAGCGGGAGGTTCCGGGGAGCTGTTTTTT. Amino acid sequence: CASSPPSVAGGSGELFF.

In this sample, this clonotype turned up many times. This chain links TRBV6-2 or TRBV6-3 with TRBJ1-1, with TRBD1 matching 9 bases. The CDR3 is made up of 15 amino acids. Trimming took 5 bases from V and 1 from J; bases not matched to a gene: 5. The germline V gene encodes CDR1 MNHEY and CDR2 SVGEGT. The CDR3 DNA is TGTGCCAGCAGTGCACCGGGACAGGGGAACACTGAAGCTTTCTTT. It yields the protein CASSAPGQGNTEAFF.

This clonotype came up many times. The CDR3: CASSPGGYRPGELFF. CDR3 nucleotide sequence: TGCGCCAGCAGCCCAGGAGGGTACCGGCCCGGGGAGCTGTTTTTT. The chain joins TRBV5-1 to TRBJ2-2; TRBD2 might be the D (6 bases). V shed 4 bases and J shed 6 bases, with 16 bases lying between them. The germline CDR1 and CDR2 sequences are SGHRS and YFSETQ. The CDR3 has 15 amino acids.

This clonotype was found many times. This chain joins TRBV7-2 and TRBJ2-7, with 9 positions matching TRBD2. Germline V gives CDR1 SGHTA, CDR2 FQGNSA. The CDR3 is 15 residues long. The junction had 5 bases not matched to a gene; V was cut back by 5 bases and J by 0 bases. The CDR3 protein is CASSLSGGSSYEQYF. The CDR3 DNA sequence: TGTGCCAGCAGCCTTAGCGGGGGAAGCTCCTACGAGCAGTACTTC. The full variable domain, its missing parts supplied by reference TRBV7-2 and TRBJ2-7, is GAGVSQSPSNKVTEKGKDVELRCDPISGHTALYWYRQSLGQGLEFLIYFQGNSAPDKSGLPSDRFSAERTGGSVSTLTIQRTQQEDSAVYLCASSLSGGSSYEQYFGPGTRLTVT.

This clonotype was recorded many times. This chain joins TRBV29-1 and TRBJ2-2; possibly TRBD1 for D (6 bases). The CDR3 is 13 residues long. V was trimmed by 3 bases and J by 1 base, leaving 6 bases between them. Germline V gene sequence: CDR1 SQVTM, CDR2 ANQGSEA. CDR3 DNA: TGCAGCGTTGACAGGGGGAACACCGGGGAGCTGTTTTTT. It codes for CSVDRGNTGELFF.

J is TRBJ2-1 and V is TRBV7-9; the D gene is possibly TRBD1 (5 bases). The CDR3 covers 15 residues. CDR1 SEHNR and CDR2 FQNEAQ come from the germline V gene (reference sequence). The V and J ends lost 3 bases and 7 bases respectively, with 16 bases between them. CDR3 sequence (DNA): TGTGCCAGCAGCTTCCGTACCACGACAGAAAATGAGCAGTTCTTC. It yields the protein CASSFRTTTENEQFF.

This clonotype was seen ten or more times. This rearrangement joins TRBV7-8 to TRBJ2-2; no clear D gene. The V end was cut by 5 bases, the J end by 6 bases, with 7 bases between. Germline CDR1 and CDR2: SGHVS and FQNEAQ. The CDR3 has 12 residues. CDR3 region: CASSVRPGELFF. The CDR3 bases are TGTGCCAGCAGCGTTCGTCCCGGGGAGCTGTTTTTT.

This clonotype was seen once. This chain joins TRBV20-1 and TRBJ2-7; perhaps TRBD1 as D (6 bases). The CDR3 length is 13 residues. Germline assignment: CDR1 DFQATT and CDR2 SNEGSKA (reference sequence). The V gene lost 0 bases and the J gene lost 6 bases, with 12 bases spanning the gap. The CDR3 reads CSAREVAGVEQYF. CDR3 nucleotides: TGCAGTGCTAGAGAGGTTGCAGGGGTCGAGCAGTACTTC.

The sample holds a few counts of this clonotype. J is TRBJ2-3 and V is TRBV28; 16 bases line up with TRBD2. The CDR3 is 19 amino acids. The germline CDR1 and CDR2 sequences are MDHEN and SYDVKM. With V trimmed by 6 bases and J by 5 bases, 14 bases remained unmatched. The CDR3: CASSTSGTSGRGVRDTQYF. Here the CDR3 DNA reads TGTGCCAGCAGCACCTCCGGGACTAGCGGGAGGGGAGTTAGAGATACGCAGTATTTT.

Ten or more counts support this clonotype. The CDR3 nucleotides read TGTGCCAGAAGCACTCCGACCGGGACAGGGGATTTGAACACTGAAGCTTTCTTT. Translation gives CARSTPTGTGDLNTEAFF. The rearrangement links TRBV5-3 to TRBJ1-1; TRBD1 aligns across 10 bases. TRBV5-3 is identified as an open reading frame with a role that is uncertain. J gave up 0 bases and V 4 bases, and 12 bases lay outside the gene matches. This CDR3 is built from 18 residues.

This clonotype was seen repeatedly, ten times or more. This rearrangement joins TRBV15 to TRBJ2-5, with D maybe TRBD1 (6 bases). Germline assignment: CDR1 LNHNV and CDR2 YYDKDF (reference sequence). The V end lost 0 bases, the J end lost 2 bases, and 7 bases lay between the germline ends. The CDR3 spans 14 residues. The DNA for the CDR3 is TGTGCCACCAGCAGAGAACAGGGACAAGAGACCCAGTACTTC. It is translated as CATSREQGQETQYF.

The chain couples TRBV5-1 to TRBJ1-2, with a weak D call TRBD1 (6 bases). With 2 bases removed from V and 6 bases from J, the gap between germline ends came to 14 bases. The CDR3 extends over 14 amino acids. Germline V gene sequence: CDR1 SGHRS, CDR2 YFSETQ. CDR3 nucleotides: TGCGCCAGCAGCTTCGCGACAGGTCTGGATGGCTACACCTTC. Translation gives CASSFATGLDGYTF.

This clonotype was found many times. The chain recombines TRBV19 with TRBJ2-7; TRBD1 matches at 8 bases. The CDR3 totals 13 residues. Germline values: CDR1 LNHDA, CDR2 SQIVND (reference sequence). The V segment lost 4 bases and the J segment 5 bases; nucleotides outside the gene matches: 4. The CDR3 coding sequence is TGTGCCAGTAGTACGGGACAGGCCCACGAGCAGTACTTC. Its protein product is CASSTGQAHEQYF. Variable domain in full (rest from reference TRBV19 and TRBJ2-7): DGGITQSPKYLFRKEGQNVTLSCEQNLNHDAMYWYRQDPGQGLRLIYYSQIVNDFQKGDIAEGYSVSREKKESFPLTVTSAQKNPTAFYLCASSTGQAHEQYFGPGTRLTVT.

The V gene is TRBV5-1, the J gene TRBJ1-2, with D uncertain. The CDR3 runs to 13 residues. Trimming left V 4 bases short and J 2 bases short, with 9 bases between. Germline-derived CDR1 and CDR2 are SGHRS and YFSETQ. The CDR3 sequence: CASSLDGNYGYTF. DNA for the CDR3: TGCGCCAGCAGCCTGGACGGCAACTATGGCTACACCTTC.

For this clonotype: It differs at one base from a far larger clone, so likely a read error. The chain carries TRBV5-3 and TRBJ2-2; TRBD2 aligns across 9 bases. TRBV5-3 is classed as an ORF, of uncertain function. The CDR3 totals 15 residues. The CDR3 region is CVSSLGGRDTGELFF. Here the CDR3 DNA reads TGTGTCAGCAGCTTGGGCGGGAGGGACACCGGGGAGCTGTTTTTT.

This clonotype was picked up many times. The V call is TRBV14, the J call TRBJ2-5; D remains ambiguous. Germline V gene sequence: CDR1 SGHDN, CDR2 FVKESK. Trimming left V 0 bases short and J 0 bases short, with 8 bases between. This CDR3 comprises 15 residues. CDR3 DNA sequence: TGTGCCAGCAGCCAAGATCGTGGGTACCAAGAGACCCAGTACTTC. Protein: CASSQDRGYQETQYF.

This clonotype was seen ten or more times. The V call is TRBV30, the J call TRBJ2-1; 14 nucleotides line up with TRBD2. Germline lookup yields CDR1 GTSNPN and CDR2 SVGIG (reference sequence). CDR3 size: 15 residues. J gave up 10 bases and V 5 bases, and 10 bases lay outside the gene matches. The CDR3 here is CAWGLAGGTVREQFF. The DNA of the CDR3 is TGTGCCTGGGGACTAGCGGGGGGCACCGTCCGCGAGCAGTTCTTC.

This clonotype was seen at least ten times. The chain couples TRBV30 to TRBJ1-1; TRBD1 might be the D (5 bases). Germline lookup yields CDR1 GTSNPN and CDR2 SVGIG (reference sequence). The CDR3 is made up of 13 amino acids. Deletions cut 0 bases from V and 1 base from J, with 6 bases between. The DNA for the CDR3 is TGTGCCTGGAGTGTACAGGAGAACACTGAAGCTTTCTTT. Translated, it gives CAWSVQENTEAFF. Full variable domain (outside the CDR3, taken from reference TRBV30 and TRBJ1-1): SQTIHQWPATLVQPVGSPLSLECTVEGTSNPNLYWYRQAAGRGLQLLFYSVGIGQISSEVPQNLSASRPQDRQFILSSKKLLLSDSGFYLCAWSVQENTEAFFGQGTRLTVV.

This clonotype appeared once. Because the CDR3's place on the DNA is in doubt, the DNA is left out and the CDR3 is given as listed by TCRdb. J is TRBJ2-5 and V is TRBV27; the table's D call TRBD1 went unverified against the DNA. Germline V gene sequence: CDR1 MNHEY, CDR2 SMNVEV (reference sequence). The CDR3 totals 23 residues, both ends included. CDR3 region: CASSGDRGYGYTFGSGTQETQYF.

This clonotype was found many times. The J gene is TRBJ2-3, the V gene TRBV7-8; D unresolved. The CDR3 covers 12 residues. Germline lookup yields CDR1 SGHVS and CDR2 FQNEAQ. The V gene lost 0 bases and the J gene lost 13 bases, with 11 bases spanning the gap. CDR3 in amino acids: CASSLAVRSKYF. As DNA, the CDR3 is TGTGCCAGCAGCTTAGCGGTCCGATCCAAGTATTTT.

This clonotype was picked up many times. The chain is built from TRBV2 and TRBJ2-7, with a weak D call TRBD2 (5 bases). V shed 2 bases and J shed 7 bases, with 18 bases lying between them. The CDR3 consists of 15 residues. Germline CDR1 SNHLY, CDR2 FYNNEI. This chain's CDR3 is CASSEMAGFLGEQYF. CDR3 DNA sequence: TGTGCCAGCAGTGAAATGGCGGGTTTCCTGGGAGAGCAGTACTTC.